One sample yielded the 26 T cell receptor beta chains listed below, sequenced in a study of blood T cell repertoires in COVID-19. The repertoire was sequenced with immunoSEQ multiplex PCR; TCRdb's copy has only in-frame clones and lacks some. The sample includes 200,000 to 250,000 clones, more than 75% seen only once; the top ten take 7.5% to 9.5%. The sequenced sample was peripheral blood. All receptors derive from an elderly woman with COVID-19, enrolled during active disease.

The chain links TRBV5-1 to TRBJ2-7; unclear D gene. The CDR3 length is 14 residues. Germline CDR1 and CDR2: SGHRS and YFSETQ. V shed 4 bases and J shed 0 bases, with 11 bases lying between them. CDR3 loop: CASSESQPSYEQYF. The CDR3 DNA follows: TGCGCCAGCAGCGAGTCACAGCCCTCCTACGAGCAGTACTTC.

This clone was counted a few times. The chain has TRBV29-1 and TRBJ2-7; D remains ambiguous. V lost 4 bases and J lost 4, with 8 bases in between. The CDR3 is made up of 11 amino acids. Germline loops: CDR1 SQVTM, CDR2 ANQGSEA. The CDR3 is CSVGRSYEQYF. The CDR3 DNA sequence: TGCAGCGTTGGGCGGTCTTACGAGCAGTACTTC.

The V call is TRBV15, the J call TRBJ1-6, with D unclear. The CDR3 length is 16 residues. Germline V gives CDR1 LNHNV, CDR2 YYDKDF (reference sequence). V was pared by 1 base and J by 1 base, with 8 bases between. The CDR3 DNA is TGTGCCACCAGCAGAGGAGGGCGTTCCTATAATTCACCCCTCCACTTT. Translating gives CATSRGGRSYNSPLHF.

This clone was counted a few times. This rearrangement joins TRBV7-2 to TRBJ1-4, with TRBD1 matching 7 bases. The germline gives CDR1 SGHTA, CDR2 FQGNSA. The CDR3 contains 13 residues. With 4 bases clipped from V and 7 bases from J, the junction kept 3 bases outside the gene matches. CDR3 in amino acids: CASSYRGREKLFF. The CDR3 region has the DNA TGTGCCAGCAGCTACAGGGGTCGTGAAAAACTGTTTTTT.

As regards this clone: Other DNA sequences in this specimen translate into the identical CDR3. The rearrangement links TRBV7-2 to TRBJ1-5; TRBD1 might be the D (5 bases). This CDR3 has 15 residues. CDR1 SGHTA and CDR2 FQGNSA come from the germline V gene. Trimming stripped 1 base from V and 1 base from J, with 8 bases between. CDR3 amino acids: CASSLGSGSNQPQHF. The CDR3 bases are TGTGCCAGCAGCTTAGGTTCAGGGAGCAATCAGCCCCAGCATTTT. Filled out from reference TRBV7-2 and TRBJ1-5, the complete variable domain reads GAGVSQSPSNKVTEKGKDVELRCDPISGHTALYWYRQSLGQGLEFLIYFQGNSAPDKSGLPSDRFSAERTGGSVSTLTIQRTQQEDSAVYLCASSLGSGSNQPQHFGDGTRLSIL.

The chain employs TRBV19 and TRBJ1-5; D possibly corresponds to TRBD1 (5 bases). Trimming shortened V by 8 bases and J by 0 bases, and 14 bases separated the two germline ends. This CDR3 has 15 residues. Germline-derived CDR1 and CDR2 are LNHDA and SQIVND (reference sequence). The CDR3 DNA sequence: TGTGCCAGTGCCGGGGGGGGGTATAGCAATCAGCCCCAGCATTTT. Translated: CASAGGGYSNQPQHF.

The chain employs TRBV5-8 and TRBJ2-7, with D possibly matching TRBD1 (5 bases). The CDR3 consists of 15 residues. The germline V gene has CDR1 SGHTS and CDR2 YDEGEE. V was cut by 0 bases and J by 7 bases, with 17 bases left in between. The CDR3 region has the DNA TGTGCCAGCAGCTTGGACGGCCGGCAGGGTTATGAGCAGTACTTC. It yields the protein CASSLDGRQGYEQYF.

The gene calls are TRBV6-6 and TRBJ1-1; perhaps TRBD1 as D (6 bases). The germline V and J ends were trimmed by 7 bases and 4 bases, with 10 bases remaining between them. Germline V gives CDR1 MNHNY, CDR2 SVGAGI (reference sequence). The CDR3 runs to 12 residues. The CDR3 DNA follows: TGTGCCAGCACTGACAGGCGCACTGAAGCTTTCTTT. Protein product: CASTDRRTEAFF.

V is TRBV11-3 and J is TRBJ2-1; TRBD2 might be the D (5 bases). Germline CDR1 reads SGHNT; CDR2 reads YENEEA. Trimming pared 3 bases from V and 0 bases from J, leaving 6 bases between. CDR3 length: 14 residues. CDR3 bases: TGTGCCAGCAGCTTGGGGAGCTCCTACAATGAGCAGTTCTTC. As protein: CASSLGSSYNEQFF.

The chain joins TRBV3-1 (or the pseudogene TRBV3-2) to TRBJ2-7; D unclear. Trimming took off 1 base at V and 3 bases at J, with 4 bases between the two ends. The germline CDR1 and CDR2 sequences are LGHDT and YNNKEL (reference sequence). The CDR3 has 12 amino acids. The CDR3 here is CASSQGRYEQYF. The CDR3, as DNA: TGTGCCAGCAGCCAAGGTCGCTACGAGCAGTACTTC.

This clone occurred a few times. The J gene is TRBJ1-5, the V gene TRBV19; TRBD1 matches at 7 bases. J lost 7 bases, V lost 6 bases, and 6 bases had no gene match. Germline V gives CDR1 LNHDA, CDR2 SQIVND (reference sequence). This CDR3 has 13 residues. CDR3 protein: CASRTRTGQPQHF. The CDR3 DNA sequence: TGTGCCAGTAGAACTCGGACAGGACAGCCCCAGCATTTT. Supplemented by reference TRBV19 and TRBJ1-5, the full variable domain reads DGGITQSPKYLFRKEGQNVTLSCEQNLNHDAMYWYRQDPGQGLRLIYYSQIVNDFQKGDIAEGYSVSREKKESFPLTVTSAQKNPTAFYLCASRTRTGQPQHFGDGTRLSIL.

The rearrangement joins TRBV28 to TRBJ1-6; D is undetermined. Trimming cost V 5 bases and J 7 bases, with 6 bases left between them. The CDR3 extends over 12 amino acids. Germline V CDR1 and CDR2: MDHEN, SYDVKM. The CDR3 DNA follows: TGTGCCAGCAGTACAGCCAATTCACCCCTCCACTTT. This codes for CASSTANSPLHF.

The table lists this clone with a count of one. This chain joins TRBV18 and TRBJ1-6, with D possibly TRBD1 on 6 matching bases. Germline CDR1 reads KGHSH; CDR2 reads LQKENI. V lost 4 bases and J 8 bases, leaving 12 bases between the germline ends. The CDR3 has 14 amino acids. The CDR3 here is CASSRGGADSPLHF. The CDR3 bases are TGTGCCAGCTCACGAGGGGGAGCTGATTCACCCCTCCACTTT.

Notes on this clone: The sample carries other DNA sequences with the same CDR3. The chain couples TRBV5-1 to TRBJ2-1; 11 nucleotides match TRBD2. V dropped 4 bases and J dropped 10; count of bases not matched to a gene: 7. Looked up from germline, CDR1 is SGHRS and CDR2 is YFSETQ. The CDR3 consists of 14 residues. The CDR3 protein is CASSPGTSGLEQFF. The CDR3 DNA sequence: TGCGCCAGCAGCCCCGGGACTAGCGGTTTAGAGCAGTTCTTC.

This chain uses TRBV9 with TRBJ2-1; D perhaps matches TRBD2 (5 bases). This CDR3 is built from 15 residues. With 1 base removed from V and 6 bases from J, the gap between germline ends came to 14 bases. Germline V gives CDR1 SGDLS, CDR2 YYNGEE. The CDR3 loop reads CASSVTSGIGNEQFF. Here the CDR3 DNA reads TGTGCCAGCAGCGTAACCAGCGGTATTGGCAATGAGCAGTTCTTC.

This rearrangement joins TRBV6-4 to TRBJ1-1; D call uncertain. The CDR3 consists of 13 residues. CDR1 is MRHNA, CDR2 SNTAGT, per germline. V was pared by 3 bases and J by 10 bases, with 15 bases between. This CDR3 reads CASSERVGVRAFF. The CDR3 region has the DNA TGTGCCAGCAGTGAAAGGGTCGGGGTTCGAGCTTTCTTT.

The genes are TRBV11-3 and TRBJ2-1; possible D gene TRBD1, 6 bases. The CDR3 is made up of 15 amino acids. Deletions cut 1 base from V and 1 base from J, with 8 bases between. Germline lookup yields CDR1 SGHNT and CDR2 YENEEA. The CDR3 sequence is CASSLGRGSYNEQFF. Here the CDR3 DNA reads TGTGCCAGCAGCTTAGGCAGGGGTTCCTACAATGAGCAGTTCTTC.

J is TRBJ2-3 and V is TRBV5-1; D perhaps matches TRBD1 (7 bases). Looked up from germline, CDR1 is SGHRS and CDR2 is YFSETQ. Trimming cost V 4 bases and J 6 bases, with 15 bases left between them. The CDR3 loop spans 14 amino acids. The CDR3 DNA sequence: TGCGCCAGCAGCCCAGGGGGGTCCGGGGATACGCAGTATTTT. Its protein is CASSPGGSGDTQYF.

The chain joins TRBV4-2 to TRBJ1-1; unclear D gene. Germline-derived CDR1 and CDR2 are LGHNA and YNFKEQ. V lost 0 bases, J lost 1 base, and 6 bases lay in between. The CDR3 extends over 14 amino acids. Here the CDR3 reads CASSQEQRNTEAFF. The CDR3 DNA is TGTGCCAGCAGCCAAGAACAGAGGAACACTGAAGCTTTCTTT.

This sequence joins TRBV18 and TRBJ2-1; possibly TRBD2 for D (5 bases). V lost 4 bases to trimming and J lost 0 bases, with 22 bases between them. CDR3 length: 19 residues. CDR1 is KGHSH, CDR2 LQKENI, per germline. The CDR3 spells CASSLWVASPPSSYNEQFF. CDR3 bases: TGTGCCAGCTCACTTTGGGTAGCGTCTCCACCAAGCTCCTACAATGAGCAGTTCTTC.

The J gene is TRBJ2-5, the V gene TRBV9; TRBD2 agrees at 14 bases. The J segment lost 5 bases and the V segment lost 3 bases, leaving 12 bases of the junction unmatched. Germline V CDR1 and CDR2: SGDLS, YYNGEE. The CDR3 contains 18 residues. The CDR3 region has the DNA TGTGCCAGCAGCGCGGGACTAGCGGGAGCTACCGAAGGGGAGACCCAGTACTTC. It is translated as CASSAGLAGATEGETQYF.

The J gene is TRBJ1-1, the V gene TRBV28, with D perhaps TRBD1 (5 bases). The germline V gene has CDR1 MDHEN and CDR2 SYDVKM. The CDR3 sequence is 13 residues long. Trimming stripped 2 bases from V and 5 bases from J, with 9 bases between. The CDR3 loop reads CASSLQGGTEAFF. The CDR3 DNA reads TGTGCCAGCAGTTTACAGGGAGGGACTGAAGCTTTCTTT.

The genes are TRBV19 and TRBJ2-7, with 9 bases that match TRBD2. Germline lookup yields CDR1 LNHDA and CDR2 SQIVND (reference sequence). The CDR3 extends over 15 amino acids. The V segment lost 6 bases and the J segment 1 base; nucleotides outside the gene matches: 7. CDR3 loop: CASSALAGSSYEQYF. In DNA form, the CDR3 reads TGTGCCAGTAGCGCCCTAGCGGGATCTTCCTACGAGCAGTACTTC.

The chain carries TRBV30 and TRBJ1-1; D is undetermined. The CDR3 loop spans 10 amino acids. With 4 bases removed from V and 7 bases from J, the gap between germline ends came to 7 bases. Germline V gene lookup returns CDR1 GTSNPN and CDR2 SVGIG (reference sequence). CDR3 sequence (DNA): TGTGCCTGGATTAGGAGTGAAGCTTTCTTT. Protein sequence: CAWIRSEAFF.

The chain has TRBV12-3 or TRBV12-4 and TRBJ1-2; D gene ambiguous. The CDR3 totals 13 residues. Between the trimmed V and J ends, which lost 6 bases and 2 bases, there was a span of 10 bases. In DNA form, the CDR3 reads TGTGCCAGCAGCCCGATCCTAAACTATGGCTACACCTTC. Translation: CASSPILNYGYTF.

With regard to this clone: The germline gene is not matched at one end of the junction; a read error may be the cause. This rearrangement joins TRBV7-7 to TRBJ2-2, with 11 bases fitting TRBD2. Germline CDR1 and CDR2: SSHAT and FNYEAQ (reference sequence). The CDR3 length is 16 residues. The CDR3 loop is CASSRTSGGRTGELFF. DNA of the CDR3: TGTGCTAGCAGCAGAACTAGCGGGGGTCGGACCGGGGAGCTGTTTTTT.